The T cell receptor beta chain under discussion was sequenced for a study of kidney transplant recipient with SARS-CoV-2 infection. CDR3 length: 14 amino acids. Per germline, CDR1 SGHRS and CDR2 YFSETQ. TCRdb called the reads again in MiXCR, with one record for every CDR3 protein. The sample contains about 250,000 distinct CDR3 sequences, more than 25% of which appear only once. On this clonotype: It may be a read error: a sequence one base away is much more abundant.

The chain links TRBV5-1 to TRBJ1-2; 11 nucleotides match TRBD1. This TCR was recovered from a male patient aged 25-45 years who had COVID-19 and was a kidney transplant recipient. Among the T cells, some may be from the graft donor. The sample in question was a blood sample, obtained at baseline and around day 110 from a kidney transplant recipient. The CDR3, as DNA: TGCGCCAGCAGCTGGGACAGGGGGGCCTATGGCTGCACCTTC. Amino acid sequence: CASSWDRGAYGCTF.